The clone carrying this T cell receptor beta chain was detected a few times. Its antigen is still unknown. This entry comes from a study of CD8+CD57+ T cells in acquired aplastic anemia. Whole-study context: Recorded DNA amounts for sorted CD4+ and CD8+ cells had an average of 3.2 ug.

Study outcomes and limitations: Patients and controls shared over 25 CD8+ CDR3 sequences, highly expressed in patients. CD8+ Simpson's diversity showed no significant patient-control difference.

The study profiled TCR beta VDJ and CDR3 using genomic DNA as template. TCRdb reprocessed the reads with MiXCR, giving one entry per CDR3 protein. Of more than 250,000 distinct CDR3 sequences in the sample, around 60% were seen once. The CDR3 spans 15 residues. The V gene lost 0 bases and the J gene lost 5 bases, with 14 bases spanning the gap. Germline V CDR1 and CDR2: LNHNV, YYDKDF (reference sequence). Sequenced input: sorted CD4+, CD8+, or CD8+CD57+ T cells (not recorded which) from PBMCs. The rearrangement uses TRBV15 and TRBJ2-7; no reliable D call. This TCR was sampled from a human donor with severe aplastic anemia or a healthy control (not recorded which). In DNA, the CDR3 is TGTGCCACCAGCAGAGATAATACCAGGCCCGACGAGCAGTACTTC. This gives the protein CATSRDNTRPDEQYF.